The sequence of this T cell receptor beta chain was determined in a study of cytomegalovirus exposure and HLA in healthy donors (dated by TCRdb to about 2017). Describing the broader study: The 550 to 750 repertoires of the first cohort and the 95 to 150 validation repertoires were produced on the same platform, according to a later analysis. The study combined high-throughput TCR immunosequencing, statistical association of individual TCRs with disease status, and machine learning to predict cytomegalovirus infection status. In addition to the first cohort of 666 subjects, a separate validation cohort of over 90 different subjects was used. The study aimed to test whether cataloging public T cell receptors could reveal signatures of past pathogen exposure. Overall results and qualifications from the work: Most TCR sequences were observed very rarely across donors, whereas some public TCRs were present in many individuals. A total of roughly 160 TCR beta chains were listed by the study as associated with cytomegalovirus. The validation cohort had no HLA typing available for a later analysis, so co-occurrence within that cohort was assessed over all 120 or so repertoires. In both the original and validation cohorts, the classifier was reported to diagnose cytomegalovirus status with high specificity and sensitivity. Subsequent analysis determined that TCRs grouped into clusters in the first cohort also showed a tendency toward co-occurrence across the 90 to 150 validation repertoires, and approximately 93% of cluster scores exceeded 0. A few of the identified cytomegalovirus-associated TCR beta chains were confirmed in vitro to be specific for cytomegalovirus antigens. According to the authors, the approach could potentially be generalized to other disease states and immunological phenotypes.

Donors formed part of the validation cohort, which comprised 120 or so subjects and was distinct from the first cohort of 670 or so subjects. The receptor library was made with the immunoSEQ multiplex PCR assay. Concerning the study's data processing: A statistical classification framework was built for diagnosing cytomegalovirus status from the catalog of TCR beta chain sequences. TCRdb carries this immuneACCESS record with in-frame sequences only. Its versions omit some clonotypes, under half of them owing to an unresolved V gene in the studies checked, with the rest unexplained. The DNA gave D and trimming, while V, J and clone size come from that table. The sample records roughly 350,000 clones, 86% of which are singletons. The biggest ten clones account for about 0.8% of the sample. CDR1 and CDR2, per the germline V gene (reference sequence), are MNHNY and SVGAGI. The cysteine opens and the phenylalanine closes a CDR3 of 14 amino acids. Only the CDR3 part of the read is kept: 42 bases, read in frame from the first base. Compared with germline, V lacks 5 bases and J lacks 5 bases; bases without a gene match: 5.

This clone has only a few counts. Its binding antigen is unknown. No base quality values were provided; no much bigger clone lies one nucleotide off. Rearrangement joined TRBV6-6 to TRBJ2-7; TRBD1 lines up with 11 middle nucleotides. The sample taken for sequencing was PBMCs. The sequence derives from a woman in her late teens or twenties in good health and CMV-seronegative. The CDR3 has the sequence CASSPRTGGNEQYF. The DNA sequence reads TGTGCCAGCAGTCCCAGGACAGGGGGCAACGAGCAGTACTTC.